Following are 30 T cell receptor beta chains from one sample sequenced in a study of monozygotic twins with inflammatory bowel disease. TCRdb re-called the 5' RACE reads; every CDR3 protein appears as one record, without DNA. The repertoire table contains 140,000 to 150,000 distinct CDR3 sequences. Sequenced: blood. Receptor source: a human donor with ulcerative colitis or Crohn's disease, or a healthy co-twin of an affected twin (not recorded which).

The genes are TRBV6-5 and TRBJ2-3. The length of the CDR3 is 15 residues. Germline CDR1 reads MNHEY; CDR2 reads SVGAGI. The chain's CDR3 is CASSYSIASTDTQYF.

The CDR3 region is CASPWEATSTDTQYF. This chain uses TRBV19 with TRBJ2-3; TCRdb proposes TRBD1, but this gene call is untestable without DNA. The CDR3 runs to 15 residues. Germline V gene lookup returns CDR1 LNHDA and CDR2 SQIVND (reference sequence).

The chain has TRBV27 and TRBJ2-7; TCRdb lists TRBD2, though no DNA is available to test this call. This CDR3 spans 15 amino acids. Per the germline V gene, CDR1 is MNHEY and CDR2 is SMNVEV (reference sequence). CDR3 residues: CASIASGTSGYEQYF.

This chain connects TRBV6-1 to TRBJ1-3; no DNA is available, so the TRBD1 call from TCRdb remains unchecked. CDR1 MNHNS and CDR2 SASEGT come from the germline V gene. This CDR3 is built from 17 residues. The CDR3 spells CASSRKEWGVSGNTIYF.

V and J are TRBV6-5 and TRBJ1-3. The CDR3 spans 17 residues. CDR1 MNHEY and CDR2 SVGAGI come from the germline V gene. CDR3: CASSLRSGDSSGNTIYF.

The chain's CDR3 is CASSLAGGANTGELFF. The chain recombines TRBV7-2 with TRBJ2-2; TCRdb outputs TRBD1, but without DNA this stays unchecked. Looked up from germline, CDR1 is SGHTA and CDR2 is FQGNSA. The CDR3 contains 16 residues.

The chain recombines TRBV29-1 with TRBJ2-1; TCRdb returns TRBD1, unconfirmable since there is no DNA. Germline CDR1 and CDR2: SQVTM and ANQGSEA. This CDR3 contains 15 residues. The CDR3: CSVSRWTGSYNERFF.

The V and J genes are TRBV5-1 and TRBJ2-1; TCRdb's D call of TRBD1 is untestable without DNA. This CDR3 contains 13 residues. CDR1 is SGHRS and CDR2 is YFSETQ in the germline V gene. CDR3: CASSLGTANEQFF. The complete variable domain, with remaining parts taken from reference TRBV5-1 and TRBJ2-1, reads KAGVTQTPRYLIKTRGQQVTLSCSPISGHRSVSWYQQTPGQGLQFLFEYFSETQRNKGNFPGRFSGRQFSNSRSEMNVSTLELGDSALYLCASSLGTANEQFFGPGTRLTVL.

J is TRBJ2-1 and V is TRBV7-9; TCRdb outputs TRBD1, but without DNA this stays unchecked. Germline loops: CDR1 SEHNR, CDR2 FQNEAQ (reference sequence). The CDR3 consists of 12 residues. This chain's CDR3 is CASSDIGQRMFF.

The CDR3 protein is CASSLSENYGYTF. The chain uses TRBV12-3 or TRBV12-4 and TRBJ1-2. The CDR3 loop spans 13 amino acids.

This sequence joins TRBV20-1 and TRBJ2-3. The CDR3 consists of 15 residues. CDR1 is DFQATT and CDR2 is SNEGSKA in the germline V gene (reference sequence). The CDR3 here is CSAREGTVSTDTQYF.

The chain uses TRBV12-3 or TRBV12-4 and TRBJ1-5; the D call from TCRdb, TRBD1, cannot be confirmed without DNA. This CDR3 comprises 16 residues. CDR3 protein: CASSKRDRGYGQPQHF.

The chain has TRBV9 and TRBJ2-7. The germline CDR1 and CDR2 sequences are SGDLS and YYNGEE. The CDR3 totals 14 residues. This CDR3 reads CASSVGVDAGEQYF.

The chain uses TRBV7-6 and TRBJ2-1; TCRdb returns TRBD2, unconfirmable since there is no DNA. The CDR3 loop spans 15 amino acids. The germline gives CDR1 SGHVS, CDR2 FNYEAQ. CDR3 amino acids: CASSFTSGSYNEQFF.

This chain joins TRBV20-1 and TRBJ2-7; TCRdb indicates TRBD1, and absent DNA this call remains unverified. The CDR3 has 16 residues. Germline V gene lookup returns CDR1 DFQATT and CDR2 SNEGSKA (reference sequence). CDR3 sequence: CSASVGRGTSSYEQYF.

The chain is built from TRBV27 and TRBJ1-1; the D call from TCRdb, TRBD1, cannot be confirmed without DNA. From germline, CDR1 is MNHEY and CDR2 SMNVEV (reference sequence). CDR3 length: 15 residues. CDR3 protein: CASSQTGRENTEAFF.

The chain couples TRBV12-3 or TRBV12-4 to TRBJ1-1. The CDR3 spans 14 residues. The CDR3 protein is CASSFEVPNTEAFF.

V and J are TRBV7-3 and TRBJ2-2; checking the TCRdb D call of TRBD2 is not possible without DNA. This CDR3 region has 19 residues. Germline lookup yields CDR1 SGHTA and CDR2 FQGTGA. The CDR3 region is CASSSPGTSGRGRAGELFF.

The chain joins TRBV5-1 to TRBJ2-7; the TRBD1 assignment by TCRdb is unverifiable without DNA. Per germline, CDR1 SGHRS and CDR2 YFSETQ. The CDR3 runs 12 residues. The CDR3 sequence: CASSLQGNEQYF.

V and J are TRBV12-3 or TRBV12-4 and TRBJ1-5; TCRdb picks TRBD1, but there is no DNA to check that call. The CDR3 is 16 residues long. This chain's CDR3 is CASSPDRGRIGQPQHF.

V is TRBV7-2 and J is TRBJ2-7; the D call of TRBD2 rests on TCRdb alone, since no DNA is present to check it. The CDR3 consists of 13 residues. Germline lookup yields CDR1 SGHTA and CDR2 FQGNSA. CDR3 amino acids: CASSPRQAYEQYF.

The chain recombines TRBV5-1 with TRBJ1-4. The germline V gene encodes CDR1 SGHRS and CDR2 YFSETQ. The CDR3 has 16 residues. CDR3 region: CASSFLEQQDEGKLFF.

The CDR3 region is CASSPTTNEQFF. The V gene is TRBV7-3, the J gene TRBJ2-1. The V gene's germline CDR1 is SGHTA and CDR2 FQGTGA. This CDR3 has 12 amino acids.

CDR3: CASSDPGLAGGFEQFF. The chain employs TRBV19 and TRBJ2-1; the TCRdb call, TRBD2, lacks DNA for checking. Looked up from germline, CDR1 is LNHDA and CDR2 is SQIVND (reference sequence). CDR3 size: 16 residues. The entire variable domain, with the rest obtained from reference TRBV19 and TRBJ2-1, is as follows: DGGITQSPKYLFRKEGQNVTLSCEQNLNHDAMYWYRQDPGQGLRLIYYSQIVNDFQKGDIAEGYSVSREKKESFPLTVTSAQKNPTAFYLCASSDPGLAGGFEQFFGPGTRLTVL.

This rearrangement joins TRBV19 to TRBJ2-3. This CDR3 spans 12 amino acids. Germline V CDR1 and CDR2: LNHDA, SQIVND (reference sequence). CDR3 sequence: CASSMEEDTQYF.

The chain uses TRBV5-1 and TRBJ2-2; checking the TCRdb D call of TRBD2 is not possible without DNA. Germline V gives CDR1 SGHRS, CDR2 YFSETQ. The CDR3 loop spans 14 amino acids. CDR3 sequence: CASSGTSGSWELFF.

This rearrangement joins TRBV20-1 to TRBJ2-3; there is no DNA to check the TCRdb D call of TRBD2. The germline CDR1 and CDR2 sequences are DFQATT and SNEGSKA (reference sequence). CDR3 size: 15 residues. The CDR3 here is CSAGGTSGDTDTQYF.

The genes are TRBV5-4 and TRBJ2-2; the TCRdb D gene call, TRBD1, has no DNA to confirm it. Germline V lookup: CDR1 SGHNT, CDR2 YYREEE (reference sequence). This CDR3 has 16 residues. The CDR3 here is CASSLQGALNTGELFF.

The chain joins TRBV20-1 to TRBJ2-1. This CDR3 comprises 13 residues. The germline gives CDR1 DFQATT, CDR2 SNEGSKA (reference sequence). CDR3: CSAVAGSYNEQFF.

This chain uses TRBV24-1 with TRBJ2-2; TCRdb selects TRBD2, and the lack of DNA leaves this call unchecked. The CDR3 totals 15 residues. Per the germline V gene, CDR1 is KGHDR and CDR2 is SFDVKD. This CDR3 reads CATSDRTSGTGELFF.